These T cell receptor beta chains were read from a single sample in a study of CD8 T cells in Susac syndrome. TCRdb passed the immunoSEQ multiplex PCR reads through MiXCR, listing each CDR3 protein once. The repertoire includes 250,000 to 300,000 distinct CDR3 sequences, 75% to 85% of them detected once, and around 0.2% sits in the top ten. Sequenced: CD8+ T cells from PBMCs. The origin of the receptors is a human donor with multiple sclerosis. Each CDR3 is given without its conserved first and last residue. Only part of the rows carry a size: once, few, many, or a class if the clone is expanded.

abundance: .
v_gene: TRBV4-3
CDR3aa: ASSQDNSGANVLT

abundance: few
v_gene: TRBV7-9
CDR3aa: ASSSTSSGSPYEQY

abundance: .
v_gene: TRBV19
CDR3aa: ASSKQVAGGTSYNEQF

abundance: .
v_gene: TRBV19
CDR3aa: ASISPASGGPDSYEQY

abundance: .
v_gene: TRBV6-2/TRBV6-3
CDR3aa: ASSTESGRSSYEQY

abundance: .
v_gene: TRBV18
CDR3aa: ASSPNSSGRSYNEQF

abundance: .
v_gene: TRBV6-5
CDR3aa: ASSYTVGDRGAGELF

abundance: few
v_gene: TRBV7-2
CDR3aa: ASSWGQPEQF

abundance: .
v_gene: TRBV27
CDR3aa: ASSPLAGALSNQPQH

abundance: .
v_gene: TRBV6-2/TRBV6-3
CDR3aa: ASSSKHYPPGSTTGDSNQPQH

abundance: .
v_gene: TRBV28
CDR3aa: ASNPTGGMDEQY

abundance: few
v_gene: TRBV27
CDR3aa: ASSLSMGGYEQY

abundance: .
v_gene: TRBV2
CDR3aa: ASSDFADTNQPQH

abundance: .
v_gene: TRBV4-3
CDR3aa: ASSQFAEFDQPQH

abundance: once
v_gene: TRBV7-9
CDR3aa: ASSLVLSYGYT

abundance: .
v_gene: TRBV7-9
CDR3aa: ASSFMSGSYNEQF

abundance: .
v_gene: TRBV11-2
CDR3aa: ASSFGRDEQY

abundance: .
v_gene: TRBV30
CDR3aa: AWSVSGDTEAF

abundance: .
v_gene: TRBV29-1
CDR3aa: SVEWAGSPNYEQY

abundance: .
v_gene: TRBV6-2/TRBV6-3
CDR3aa: ASSVSGTQETQY

abundance: .
v_gene: TRBV2
CDR3aa: ASLGYGGEGEQF

abundance: .
v_gene: TRBV28
CDR3aa: ASSLPASGRAGVSTDTQY

abundance: .
v_gene: TRBV4-1
CDR3aa: ASRTSSGGDTQY

abundance: .
v_gene: TRBV28
CDR3aa: ASSPILAGGPYEQY

abundance: .
v_gene: TRBV9
CDR3aa: ASSEDPGTSVTDTQY

abundance: .
v_gene: TRBV7-7
CDR3aa: AGSLGLAGGRETQY

abundance: .
v_gene: TRBV27
CDR3aa: ASGWGIAGDNTDTQY

abundance: .
v_gene: TRBV12-3/TRBV12-4
CDR3aa: ASSLSQGNTEAF

abundance: .
v_gene: TRBV27
CDR3aa: ASRLSGQGRTEAF